A single sample gave rise to the 31 T cell receptor beta chains below, sequenced in a study of Graves' ophthalmopathy and Graves' hyperthyroidism (dated by TCRdb to the late 2010s). This sample was sequenced with an Illumina HiSeq 2000. TCR beta CDR3 regions were amplified from RNA transcripts for repertoire sequencing. HTBI primers and the Qiagen OneStep RT-PCR kit were used in a first-round RT-PCR, which was followed by a second-round multiplex PCR, size selection and purification. TCRdb's own reprocessing of the public reads used fastp at Q25 and MiXCR and kept productive beta chains. CDR3 protein sequences are deduplicated, and each keeps its most common genes and DNA. This sample holds some 350,000 distinct CDR3 sequences; about 18% were observed only once. The top ten clonotypes cover roughly 2.6% of the sample. What was sequenced was peripheral blood. Receptor source: an adult woman with stable Graves' hyperthyroidism.

Ten or more counts support this clonotype. The chain has TRBV7-3 and TRBJ2-5; 7 bases line up with TRBD2. CDR1 is SGHTA and CDR2 is FQGTGA in the germline V gene. The CDR3 loop spans 13 amino acids. V lost 2 bases to trimming and J lost 4 bases; unmatched junction nucleotides: 1. In DNA, the CDR3 is TGTGCCAGCAGCTTATTAGCGGGAGAGACCCAGTACTTC. Its protein is CASSLLAGETQYF.

This clonotype was detected ten times or more. This chain joins TRBV6-5 and TRBJ2-2; 10 bases align to TRBD2. This CDR3 contains 18 residues. V was clipped by 2 bases and J by 2 bases; unmatched bases: 8. Per the germline V gene, CDR1 is MNHEY and CDR2 is SVGAGI. The CDR3 spells CASSYKASGSLNTGELFF. CDR3 in DNA: TGTGCCAGCAGTTACAAGGCTAGCGGGAGTTTAAACACCGGGGAGCTGTTTTTT.

There are a few counts of this clonotype. This chain connects TRBV7-9 to TRBJ2-5; TRBD1 matches at 8 bases. The junction had 3 bases not matched to a gene; V was cut back by 3 bases and J by 3 bases. Germline CDR1 and CDR2: SEHNR and FQNEAQ (reference sequence). This CDR3 is built from 14 residues. The CDR3 reads CASSFLDREETQYF. CDR3 sequence (DNA): TGTGCCAGCAGCTTCCTGGACAGGGAAGAGACCCAGTACTTC.

In this sample, this clonotype turned up many times. The chain joins TRBV11-2 to TRBJ2-6; D uncertain. The CDR3 contains 14 residues. Looked up from germline, CDR1 is SGHAT and CDR2 is FQNNGV. Trimming left V 5 bases short and J 4 bases short, with 9 bases between. CDR3 residues: CASSPLTGANVLTF. The CDR3 DNA follows: TGTGCCAGCAGCCCGCTTACCGGGGCCAACGTCCTGACTTTC.

This clonotype was observed many times. V and J are TRBV27 and TRBJ2-7; D is perhaps TRBD2 (5 bases). Germline V CDR1 and CDR2: MNHEY, SMNVEV (reference sequence). The length of the CDR3 is 13 residues. Trimming removed 2 bases at V and 7 bases at J, with 12 bases between. As DNA, the CDR3 is TGTGCCAGCAGTTTACTCGGGATAGGAGAGCAGTACTTC. This codes for CASSLLGIGEQYF.

This chain links TRBV9 with TRBJ2-2, with D unclear. The CDR3 sequence is 13 residues long. Per the germline V gene, CDR1 is SGDLS and CDR2 is YYNGEE. The V end was cut by 0 bases, the J end by 6 bases, with 6 bases between. CDR3 sequence (DNA): TGTGCCAGCAGCGTAGGTCGTTCCGGGGAGCTGTTTTTT. Translated: CASSVGRSGELFF.

Many counts were recorded for this clonotype. The rearrangement joins TRBV2 to TRBJ1-2; D is perhaps TRBD1 (6 bases). Trimming removed 2 bases at V and 5 bases at J, with 12 bases between. The CDR3 contains 14 residues. Germline values: CDR1 SNHLY, CDR2 FYNNEI. The CDR3 sequence: CASSETGPGYGYTF. CDR3 nucleotide sequence: TGTGCCAGCAGTGAAACAGGGCCTGGGTATGGCTACACCTTC.

On this clonotype: No conserved phenylalanine or tryptophan ends this CDR3, so it is likely a read error. The V call is TRBV6-2 or TRBV6-3, the J call TRBJ2-5, with 10 bases aligning to TRBD2. Germline V gene sequence: CDR1 MNHEY, CDR2 SVGEGT. This CDR3 contains 16 residues. CDR3 region: CGSSSTLAGAGETQYV. DNA of the CDR3: TGTGGCAGCAGTTCAACTCTAGCGGGAGCTGGGGAGACCCAGTACGTC.

This clonotype has at least ten counts. The rearrangement joins TRBV12-3 or TRBV12-4 to TRBJ2-7, with D possibly being TRBD2 (6 bases). The CDR3 runs 15 residues. V lost 6 bases, J lost 7 bases, and 22 bases lay in between. Here the CDR3 reads CASSLLRDDPREQYF. The CDR3 coding sequence is TGTGCCAGCAGCCTCCTGCGGGATGATCCGCGGGAGCAGTACTTC.

The CDR3 region is CASSQPTGPEHSPLHF. The CDR3 nucleotides are TGTGCCAGCAGCCAACCGACGGGACCTGAGCATTCACCCCTCCACTTT. The chain recombines TRBV3-1 with TRBJ1-6, with a tentative D call TRBD1 (5 bases). There are 16 residues in the CDR3. V shed 2 bases and J shed 8 bases, with 16 bases lying between them. Germline values: CDR1 LGHDT, CDR2 YNNKEL (reference sequence). The full variable domain, its missing parts supplied by reference TRBV3-1 and TRBJ1-6, is DTAVSQTPKYLVTQMGNDKSIKCEQNLGHDTMYWYKQDSKKFLKIMFSYNNKELIINETVPNRFSPKSPDKAHLNLHINSLELGDSAVYFCASSQPTGPEHSPLHFGNGTRLTVT.

This clonotype turned up a few times. The chain couples TRBV4-1 to TRBJ2-2; 7 nucleotides agree with TRBD1. The V and J ends lost 4 bases and 4 bases, in that order; junction bases with no gene match: 6. CDR1 MGHRA and CDR2 YSYEKL come from the germline V gene. CDR3 length: 15 residues. In nucleotides, the CDR3 is TGCGCCAGCAGCCTACGGGACAGTTCCACCGGGGAGCTGTTTTTT. It is translated as CASSLRDSSTGELFF.

This clonotype turned up a few times. One end of the junction varies from germline; a read error may be responsible. The V gene is TRBV28, the J gene TRBJ2-2; 8 bases map to TRBD1. Germline loops: CDR1 MDHEN, CDR2 SYDVKM. This CDR3 contains 16 residues. The CDR3 sequence is CASSPRQGPYTGELCF. In DNA form, the CDR3 reads TGTGCCAGCAGTCCCCGACAGGGGCCTTACACCGGGGAGCTGTGTTTT.

This clonotype was picked up many times. J is TRBJ2-7 and V is TRBV9; D remains ambiguous. The CDR3 has 13 residues. V was clipped by 0 bases and J by 5 bases, with 9 bases between them. Germline assignment: CDR1 SGDLS and CDR2 YYNGEE. In DNA, the CDR3 is TGTGCCAGCAGCGTAGGTAACCGAGACGAGCAGTACTTC. This sequence encodes CASSVGNRDEQYF.

Many counts were recorded for this clonotype. DNA for the CDR3: TGTGCCACCAGCCCCCGGACCAAGACGTCCGAGCAGTACTTC. It yields the protein CATSPRTKTSEQYF. The chain recombines TRBV15 with TRBJ2-7, with unresolved D. Germline assignment: CDR1 LNHNV and CDR2 YYDKDF (reference sequence). V shed 5 bases and J shed 6 bases, with 17 bases lying between them. CDR3 length equals 14 residues.

The rearrangement joins TRBV28 to TRBJ2-7, with D possibly called TRBD1 or TRBD2 (5 bases each). V was shortened by 6 bases and J by 7 bases, with 19 bases between the two germline ends. CDR1 and CDR2 from the germline V gene are MDHEN and SYDVKM. The CDR3 loop spans 14 amino acids. The CDR3 bases are TGTGCCAGCAGATTGGACCTGGGGTGGGGGGAGCAGTACTTC. Translating gives CASRLDLGWGEQYF.

This clonotype was seen at least ten times. The chain recombines TRBV6-5 with TRBJ1-1; the D gene is possibly TRBD1 (6 bases). Trimming shortened V by 5 bases and J by 8 bases, and 18 bases separated the two germline ends. Per the germline V gene, CDR1 is MNHEY and CDR2 is SVGAGI. The CDR3 is made up of 14 amino acids. The CDR3, as DNA: TGTGCCAGCAGTCCGAGAGGGGGGGGAGGAGAAGCTTTCTTT. Translation gives CASSPRGGGGEAFF.

In this sample, this clonotype turned up many times. The chain is built from TRBV6-5 and TRBJ1-1; 7 bases are shared with TRBD1. Per the germline V gene, CDR1 is MNHEY and CDR2 is SVGAGI. V trimming: 4 bases; J trimming: 2 bases; junction bases outside the gene matches: 7. This CDR3 is 15 amino acids long. CDR3 in DNA: TGTGCCAGCAGTTTGAGAGACAGGGTCAACACTGAAGCTTTCTTT. Translation gives CASSLRDRVNTEAFF.

This clonotype was observed at least ten times. The chain links TRBV4-1 to TRBJ1-3, with 8 bases aligning to TRBD1. Per germline, CDR1 MGHRA and CDR2 YSYEKL. V was pared by 2 bases and J by 0 bases, with 3 bases of the junction left unmatched. There are 16 residues in the CDR3. This chain's CDR3 is CASSQPGQDSGNTIYF. The CDR3 DNA is TGCGCCAGCAGCCAACCGGGACAGGACTCTGGAAACACCATATATTTT.

Ten or more counts support this clonotype. The chain uses TRBV28 and TRBJ1-1; TRBD1 matches 7 bases. Germline CDR1 reads MDHEN; CDR2 reads SYDVKM. This CDR3 has 13 residues. The ends lost 6 bases at V and 11 bases at J; junction bases unmatched: 12. This chain's CDR3 is CASSLRQGLGAFF. CDR3 bases: TGTGCCAGCAGCCTTCGACAGGGTCTAGGGGCTTTCTTT.

The V call is TRBV2, the J call TRBJ2-5; TRBD1 aligns across 12 bases. Gene TRBJ2-1 matches the end of the DNA better, so the J call may be wrong. CDR3 length: 15 residues. In germline, CDR1 is SNHLY, CDR2 FYNNEI. The CDR3 nucleotides read TGTGCCAGCAGTAACCGGGACAGGGGGCTCGATGAGCAGTTCTTC. It specifies CASSNRDRGLDEQFF.

This chain uses TRBV3-1 with TRBJ1-6, with D hard to call. This CDR3 has 14 residues. Looked up from germline, CDR1 is LGHDT and CDR2 is YNNKEL (reference sequence). V lost 1 base and J lost 9, with 10 bases in between. Here the CDR3 DNA reads TGTGCCAGCAGCCAAGGGGATGTGGGTTCACCCCTCCACTTT. This encodes CASSQGDVGSPLHF.

The sample holds many counts of this clonotype. The chain links TRBV30 to TRBJ2-4; TRBD1 aligns across 8 bases. J lost 7 bases, V lost 0 bases, and 8 bases had no gene match. This CDR3 has 15 amino acids. The germline gives CDR1 GTSNPN, CDR2 SVGIG (reference sequence). The CDR3 loop reads CAWSVPRTGRNIQYF. CDR3 nucleotides: TGTGCCTGGAGTGTCCCAAGGACAGGGAGGAACATTCAGTACTTC. Filled out from reference TRBV30 and TRBJ2-4, the complete variable domain reads SQTIHQWPATLVQPVGSPLSLECTVEGTSNPNLYWYRQAAGRGLQLLFYSVGIGQISSEVPQNLSASRPQDRQFILSSKKLLLSDSGFYLCAWSVPRTGRNIQYFGAGTRLSVL.

This clonotype was seen many times. This chain links TRBV12-3 or TRBV12-4 with TRBJ2-2; unclear D gene. The V and J ends lost 4 bases and 2 bases respectively, with 14 bases between them. This CDR3 region has 16 residues. CDR3 protein: CASSSDPGGNTGELFF. In nucleotides, the CDR3 is TGTGCCAGCAGTTCGGACCCCGGCGGAAACACCGGGGAGCTGTTTTTT.

In its sample, this clonotype was seen many times. J is TRBJ2-7 and V is TRBV20-1, with a weak D call TRBD1 (5 bases). CDR3 length equals 14 residues. Germline CDR1 reads DFQATT; CDR2 reads SNEGSKA (reference sequence). Trimming shortened V by 3 bases and J by 7 bases, and 19 bases separated the two germline ends. CDR3 region: CSASQGSTSLEQYF. Here the CDR3 DNA reads TGCAGTGCTAGTCAGGGAAGTACGAGTTTGGAGCAGTACTTC.

Many counts were recorded for this clonotype. The chain carries TRBV6-6 and TRBJ2-4; TRBD1 matches at 7 bases. J gave up 3 bases and V 6 bases, and 17 bases lay outside the gene matches. CDR3 length: 18 amino acids. Germline CDR1 MNHNY, CDR2 SVGAGI (reference sequence). The CDR3 here is CASRQPRQGELGKNIQYF. The DNA of the CDR3 is TGTGCCAGCAGACAGCCGAGACAGGGTGAATTAGGCAAAAACATTCAGTACTTC.

This clonotype was picked up many times. This chain joins TRBV6-1 and TRBJ1-1; D is possibly TRBD1 (5 bases). The V gene's germline CDR1 is MNHNS and CDR2 SASEGT. V lost 7 bases and J 0 bases, leaving 12 bases between the germline ends. This CDR3 comprises 14 residues. The CDR3 sequence: CASIPGTVNTEAFF. CDR3 nucleotide sequence: TGTGCCAGCATTCCAGGGACTGTGAACACTGAAGCTTTCTTT.

The sample holds many counts of this clonotype. The V gene is TRBV25-1, the J gene TRBJ2-7; D unresolved. Trimming left V 2 bases short and J 5 bases short, with 16 bases between. The CDR3 contains 15 residues. In germline, CDR1 is MGHDK, CDR2 SYGVNS. Here the CDR3 DNA reads TGTGCCAGCAGTGAACTTTTGGCCCATCCTCACGAGCAGTACTTC. This gives the protein CASSELLAHPHEQYF.

The CDR3: CASSFSGGDTEAFF. In DNA, the CDR3 is TGTGCCAGCAGCTTCTCAGGGGGCGACACTGAAGCTTTCTTT. V usage is TRBV7-9 and J usage is TRBJ1-1; 8 nucleotides line up with TRBD1. Germline assignment: CDR1 SEHNR and CDR2 FQNEAQ (reference sequence). This CDR3 is 14 amino acids long. V lost 3 bases and J lost 3; bases outside the gene matches: 3.

This clonotype has a count of ten or more. The chain has TRBV20-1 and TRBJ2-4; D possibly corresponds to TRBD2 (5 bases). The V gene's germline CDR1 is DFQATT and CDR2 SNEGSKA (reference sequence). CDR3 size: 14 residues. Trimming cost V 5 bases and J 7 bases, with 18 bases left between them. DNA of the CDR3: TGCAGTGCTCCCAGCCGGGAAATTAGGAACATTCAGTACTTC. Translation gives CSAPSREIRNIQYF.

The table lists this clonotype with many counts. The conserved final phenylalanine or tryptophan is absent from the CDR3, which likely points to a read error. The rearrangement uses TRBV25-1 and TRBJ1-6; 8 bases map to TRBD1. The CDR3 length is 15 residues. Trimming removed 6 bases from V and 3 bases from J; junction bases left unmatched: 4. Germline values: CDR1 MGHDK, CDR2 SYGVNS. In DNA, the CDR3 is TGTGCCAGCAGGGCTGGGACAGGCTATAATTCACCCCTCCACCTT. Its translation: CASRAGTGYNSPLHL.

This clonotype has ten or more counts. The rearrangement links TRBV10-1 to TRBJ2-7; 11 bases are a match to TRBD1. Germline CDR1 and CDR2: WNHNN and SYGVQD (reference sequence). The length of the CDR3 is 14 residues. V lost 8 bases to trimming and J lost 2 bases; unmatched junction nucleotides: 5. CDR3 region: CASGGQGAPYEQYF. The CDR3 DNA reads as TGCGCCAGCGGAGGACAGGGGGCACCCTACGAGCAGTACTTC.